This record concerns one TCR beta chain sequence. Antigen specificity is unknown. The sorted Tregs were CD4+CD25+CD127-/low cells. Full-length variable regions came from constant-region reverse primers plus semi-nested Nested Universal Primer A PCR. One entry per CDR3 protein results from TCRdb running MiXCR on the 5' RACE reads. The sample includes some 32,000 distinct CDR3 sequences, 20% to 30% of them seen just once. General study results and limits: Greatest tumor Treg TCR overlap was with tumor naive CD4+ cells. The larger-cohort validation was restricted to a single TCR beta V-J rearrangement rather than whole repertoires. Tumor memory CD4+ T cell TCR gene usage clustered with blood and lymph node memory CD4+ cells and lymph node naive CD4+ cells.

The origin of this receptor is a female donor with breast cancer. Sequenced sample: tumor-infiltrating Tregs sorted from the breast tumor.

CDR3 bases: TGTGCCAGCAGTGGTCTGGGGGTGAACACTGAAGCTTTCTTT. It yields the protein CASSGLGVNTEAFF. This rearrangement joins TRBV2 to TRBJ1-1; TRBD1 might be the D (5 bases). This CDR3 has 14 amino acids. Germline values: CDR1 SNHLY, CDR2 FYNNEI. V lost 4 bases and J lost 0, with 9 bases in between. The full variable domain, completed using reference TRBV2 and TRBJ1-1, is EPEVTQTPSHQVTQMGQEVILRCVPISNHLYFYWYRQILGQKVEFLVSFYNNEISEKSEIFDDQFSVERPDGSNFTLKIRSTKLEDSAMYFCASSGLGVNTEAFFGQGTRLTVV.